Listed here are 6 T cell receptor beta chains from one sample, sequenced in a study of early T cells in non-severe SARS-CoV-2 infection. TCRdb re-analysed the 5' RACE reads in MiXCR, keeping a single row per CDR3 protein. This sample yields 20,000 to 25,000 distinct CDR3 sequences, of which 4.5% are seen a single time; 7.8% belongs to the top ten. The sequenced material came from whole blood. The receptors come from an adult who was a healthcare worker with PCR-confirmed SARS-CoV-2 infection or an uninfected control (not recorded which).

This clonotype was seen many times. The V call is TRBV7-9, the J call TRBJ1-1; 8 bases line up with TRBD1. The V gene end was trimmed by 4 bases and the J gene end by 5 bases; junction bases not matched to a gene: 6. CDR3 size: 14 residues. CDR1 and CDR2 from the germline V gene are SEHNR and FQNEAQ (reference sequence). CDR3 sequence reads: CASSSSDRATEAFF. Here the CDR3 DNA reads TGTGCCAGCAGCTCCTCGGACAGGGCAACTGAAGCTTTCTTT.

This clonotype was counted ten times or more. The chain combines TRBV7-6 with TRBJ2-7, with 11 bases identical to TRBD2. The V gene's germline CDR1 is SGHVS and CDR2 FNYEAQ. The ends lost 5 bases at V and 5 bases at J; junction bases unmatched: 5. The CDR3 sequence is 14 residues long. CDR3 residues: CASSPGTSGHEQYF. CDR3 nucleotide sequence: TGTGCCAGCAGCCCAGGGACTAGCGGCCACGAGCAGTACTTC.

This clonotype occurred many times. The chain uses TRBV10-3 and TRBJ1-1; D is unclear. CDR3 length equals 14 residues. Trimming removed 3 bases at V and 6 bases at J, with 14 bases between. Germline loops: CDR1 ENHRY, CDR2 SYGVKD. The CDR3 DNA is TGTGCCATCAGTGAAGGGTCAAGGAGGGCTGAAGCTTTCTTT. Amino acids: CAISEGSRRAEAFF.

This clonotype came up many times. The genes are TRBV14 and TRBJ1-3; unclear D gene. Germline V gives CDR1 SGHDN, CDR2 FVKESK. V was shortened by 4 bases and J by 0 bases, with 7 bases between the two germline ends. CDR3 size: 14 residues. CDR3 in amino acids: CASSRGSSGNTIYF. CDR3 sequence (DNA): TGTGCCAGCAGCCGAGGTTCCTCTGGAAACACCATATATTTT.

At least ten counts were recorded for this clonotype. The V call is TRBV19, the J call TRBJ2-5; 8 nucleotides match TRBD2. V lost 4 bases, J lost 5 bases, and 12 bases stayed unmatched. Germline values: CDR1 LNHDA, CDR2 SQIVND (reference sequence). The CDR3 has 16 residues. The CDR3 sequence: CASSTSRGGPAETQYF. The CDR3 DNA is TGTGCCAGTAGTACCTCCCGGGGGGGGCCTGCCGAGACCCAGTACTTC.

This chain links TRBV6-6 with TRBJ2-7; 9 bases agree with TRBD2. The CDR3 covers 14 residues. Germline loops: CDR1 MNHNY, CDR2 SVGAGI (reference sequence). V lost 7 bases to trimming and J lost 3 bases; unmatched junction nucleotides: 7. The CDR3 bases are TGTGCCAGCAAGTCGCTAGCGGGGAGCTACGAGCAGTACTTC. Protein sequence: CASKSLAGSYEQYF.